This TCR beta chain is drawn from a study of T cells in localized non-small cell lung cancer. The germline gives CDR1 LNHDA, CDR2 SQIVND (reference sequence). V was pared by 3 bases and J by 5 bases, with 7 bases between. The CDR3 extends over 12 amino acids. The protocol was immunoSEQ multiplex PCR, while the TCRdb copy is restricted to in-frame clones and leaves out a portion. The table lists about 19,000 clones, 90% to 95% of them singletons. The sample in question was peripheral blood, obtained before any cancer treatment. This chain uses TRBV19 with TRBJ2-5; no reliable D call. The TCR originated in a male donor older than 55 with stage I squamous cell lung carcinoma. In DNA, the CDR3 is TGTGCCAGTAGTATTGGACGGGAGACCCAGTACTTC. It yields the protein CASSIGRETQYF.